Shown below are 5 T cell receptor beta chains from a single sample sequenced in a study of OX40 agonist ivuxolimab in advanced cancers. TCRdb keeps only in-frame clones here, not all; method: immunoSEQ multiplex PCR. This table has roughly 80,000 clones, more than 85% appearing once. The sequencing here drew on CD4+ or CD8+ T cells sorted from blood, taken in a trial of the OX40 agonist ivuxolimab. These receptors were obtained from an adult with an advanced solid tumor such as melanoma, head and neck, liver or kidney cancer.

The chain carries TRBV6-1 and TRBJ2-7; 10 nucleotides align to TRBD2. The CDR3 has 14 amino acids. With V trimmed by 4 bases and J by 4 bases, 4 bases remained unmatched. The germline V gene has CDR1 MNHNS and CDR2 SASEGT. CDR3 DNA: TGTGCCAGCAGTGGGACTAGCGGAACTTACGAGCAGTACTTC. Translation: CASSGTSGTYEQYF.

This chain connects TRBV7-6 to TRBJ2-2, with TRBD2 matching 15 bases. The germline V gene encodes CDR1 SGHVS and CDR2 FNYEAQ. The V and J ends lost 3 bases and 8 bases, in that order; junction bases with no gene match: 7. This CDR3 contains 17 residues. The CDR3 spells CASSFRTSGGARGELFF. DNA for the CDR3: TGTGCCAGCAGCTTCCGGACTAGCGGGGGGGCCCGAGGGGAGCTGTTTTTT.

The V gene is TRBV28, the J gene TRBJ1-5; D not certain. V lost 4 bases, J lost 6 bases, and 19 bases lay in between. The CDR3 extends over 16 amino acids. CDR1 is MDHEN and CDR2 is SYDVKM in the germline V gene. The CDR3 nucleotides are TGTGCCAGCAGTTCCGACGCGACGGGTATGGGTCAGCCCCAGCATTTT. Residues: CASSSDATGMGQPQHF.

The CDR3 is CASSAGTDTQYF. The DNA of the CDR3 is TGCGCCAGCAGTGCTGGCACAGATACGCAGTATTTT. This chain links TRBV10-2 with TRBJ2-3; D ambiguous. The CDR3 consists of 12 residues. The germline CDR1 and CDR2 sequences are WSHSY and SAAADI. V was shortened by 4 bases and J by 1 base, with 3 bases between the two germline ends.

This clone was found once. The rearrangement links TRBV11-2 to TRBJ2-5; 11 bases match TRBD1. This CDR3 region has 15 residues. The V gene's germline CDR1 is SGHAT and CDR2 FQNNGV. With V trimmed by 3 bases and J by 4 bases, 4 bases remained unmatched. CDR3 bases: TGTGCCAGCAGCTTCTCCGGGACAGGGGGAGAGACCCAGTACTTC. Translation gives CASSFSGTGGETQYF.